Listed here are 9 T cell receptor beta chains from one sample, sequenced in a study of Graves' ophthalmopathy and Graves' hyperthyroidism. CDR3 regions of TCR beta were amplified from RNA transcripts. The first-round RT-PCR employed HTBI primers together with the Qiagen OneStep RT-PCR kit. A multiplex PCR was then performed as the second round. Using its own MiXCR run on the multiplex PCR reads, TCRdb lists one record per CDR3 protein. The repertoire includes around 40,000 distinct CDR3 sequences, roughly half of them detected once, and more than 15% sits in the top ten. Sequencing was done on a sample of peripheral blood. These receptors originate from an adult man with Graves' ophthalmopathy.

This clonotype was found many times. The J gene is TRBJ2-1, the V gene TRBV12-3 or TRBV12-4; 12 bases agree with TRBD2. This CDR3 has 15 amino acids. Unmatched junction bases numbered 3, after V lost 5 bases and J lost 4 bases. The CDR3 spells CASSPTSGGYNEQFF. The CDR3 region has the DNA TGTGCCAGCAGTCCGACTAGCGGGGGATACAATGAGCAGTTCTTC.

The CDR3, as DNA: TGCAGTGCTAGATTTGCAACTAATGAAAAACTGTTTTTT. It is translated as CSARFATNEKLFF. The chain links TRBV20-1 to TRBJ1-4, with D unclear. This CDR3 is 13 amino acids long. From germline, CDR1 is DFQATT and CDR2 SNEGSKA (reference sequence). V was shortened by 2 bases and J by 0 bases, with 4 bases between the two germline ends.

This clonotype was seen many times. The chain joins TRBV7-2 to TRBJ1-1; 8 bases map to TRBD1. V was clipped by 3 bases and J by 11 bases; unmatched bases: 5. Germline V gene data show CDR1 as SGHTA and CDR2 as FQGNSA. This CDR3 is 12 amino acids long. The CDR3 nucleotides are TGTGCCAGCAGCTTGCGGACAGGGCAGGCTTTCTTT. Its translation: CASSLRTGQAFF.

The chain links TRBV20-1 to TRBJ1-1; D perhaps matches TRBD1 (5 bases). This CDR3 has 16 residues. Germline V gives CDR1 DFQATT, CDR2 SNEGSKA (reference sequence). V was trimmed by 5 bases and J by 0 bases, leaving 19 bases between them. The CDR3 region is CSALSSGARVNTEAFF. The DNA of the CDR3 is TGCAGTGCTCTTTCTTCCGGGGCCAGGGTGAACACTGAAGCTTTCTTT.

The V call is TRBV7-9, the J call TRBJ1-5; D may be TRBD1 (6 bases). This CDR3 spans 14 amino acids. Per the germline V gene, CDR1 is SEHNR and CDR2 is FQNEAQ (reference sequence). V shed 0 bases and J shed 6 bases, with 9 bases lying between them. CDR3 nucleotide sequence: TGTGCCAGCAGCTTAGCAACGGGGGCTCAGCCCCAGCATTTT. Encoded protein: CASSLATGAQPQHF.

This clonotype came up many times. V is TRBV6-1 and J is TRBJ2-1; 13 bases agree with TRBD2. V gave up 10 bases and J gave up 4 bases; unmatched junction bases: 7. Germline V lookup: CDR1 MNHNS, CDR2 SASEGT. CDR3 length equals 15 residues. CDR3 in amino acids: CATAGTSGEYNEQFF. CDR3 DNA sequence: TGTGCCACAGCAGGGACTAGCGGGGAATACAATGAGCAGTTCTTC.

Turning to this clonotype: Germline and junction disagree at one end, which may indicate a read error. In DNA, the CDR3 is TGCAGCTGCCACACGAACACTGAAGCATTCTTT. It specifies CSCHTNTEAFF. The chain has TRBV29-1 and TRBJ1-1; D is undetermined. CDR3 length: 11 residues. The V gene's germline CDR1 is SQVTM and CDR2 ANQGSEA.

In its sample, this clonotype was seen many times. V gene TRBV28 combines with J gene TRBJ1-3; D not certain. Germline CDR1 MDHEN, CDR2 SYDVKM. The CDR3 totals 14 residues. The V gene lost 5 bases and the J gene lost 0 bases, with 8 bases spanning the gap. The CDR3 protein is CASSPTYSGNTIYF. The CDR3 region has the DNA TGTGCCAGCAGTCCCACTTACTCTGGAAACACCATATATTTT. Combining the CDR3 with reference TRBV28 and TRBJ1-3 gives the whole variable domain DVKVTQSSRYLVKRTGEKVFLECVQDMDHENMFWYRQDPGLGLRLIYFSYDVKMKEKGDIPEGYSVSREKKERFSLILESASTNQTSMYLCASSPTYSGNTIYFGEGSWLTVV.

This chain joins TRBV29-1 and TRBJ2-5; 10 positions match TRBD2. With 4 bases clipped from V and 0 bases from J, the junction kept 8 bases outside the gene matches. This CDR3 comprises 16 residues. Per the germline V gene, CDR1 is SQVTM and CDR2 is ANQGSEA. Here the CDR3 reads CSVASGGDGHQETQYF. CDR3 bases: TGCAGCGTTGCTAGCGGGGGAGACGGCCACCAAGAGACCCAGTACTTC.